These 31 T cell receptor beta chains came from one sample sequenced in a study of shared clonotypes between healthy human individuals. TCRdb's table, derived via immunoSEQ multiplex PCR, lists solely in-frame clones and lacks some. The profile shows about 490,000 clones, about 85% of them singletons. Sample: PBMCs. These receptors all stem from a woman in her thirties or forties in good health. Some clones in this sample may be carry-over from other donors' samples.

The chain uses TRBV4-2 and TRBJ2-2; D uncertain. This CDR3 comprises 16 residues. Trimming stripped 2 bases from V and 0 bases from J, with 10 bases between. The germline CDR1 and CDR2 sequences are LGHNA and YNFKEQ. CDR3 in DNA: TGTGCCAGCAGCCAAAATTGGCAGGCGAACACCGGGGAGCTGTTTTTT. As protein: CASSQNWQANTGELFF.

The chain couples TRBV18 to TRBJ2-3; weak D call: TRBD1 (6 bases). V gave up 3 bases and J gave up 1 base, with 11 bases separating them. This CDR3 contains 15 residues. CDR1 and CDR2 from the germline V gene are KGHSH and LQKENI. The CDR3 spells CASSPTGHGTDTQYF. CDR3 nucleotide sequence: TGTGCCAGCTCACCCACGGGACACGGCACAGATACGCAGTATTTT.

The chain carries TRBV7-2 and TRBJ2-7, with a tentative D call TRBD2 (5 bases). The germline V and J ends were trimmed by 1 base and 4 bases, with 14 bases remaining between them. Germline CDR1 reads SGHTA; CDR2 reads FQGNSA. The CDR3 has 15 residues. The CDR3, as DNA: TGTGCCAGCAGCTTAGACGGTGGGAGTGGATACGAGCAGTACTTC. Its protein product is CASSLDGGSGYEQYF.

The chain uses TRBV21-1 and TRBJ2-7; the D call TRBD2 from the table was never checked on the DNA. TRBV21-1 is a pseudogene locus. The CDR3 has 16 residues. CDR3 loop: CASSYRGSGRGYEQYF. The DNA for the CDR3 is TGTGCCAGCAGCTACCGAGGTAGCGGGAGGGGTTACGAGCAGTACTTC.

DNA for the CDR3: TGTGCCAGCAGGGGACTAGCGGGGGACTCTGGGGCCAACGTCCTGACTTTC. Its translation is CASRGLAGDSGANVLTF. The chain uses TRBV28 and TRBJ2-6; 14 bases line up with TRBD2. V gave up 6 bases and J gave up 0 bases; unmatched junction bases: 1. From germline, CDR1 is MDHEN and CDR2 SYDVKM. The CDR3 sequence is 17 residues long.

The chain uses TRBV6-6 and TRBJ2-7; 12 bases line up with TRBD2. J lost 4 bases, V lost 6 bases, and 4 bases had no gene match. Germline V gene sequence: CDR1 MNHNY, CDR2 SVGAGI (reference sequence). The CDR3 has 14 amino acids. The CDR3 DNA follows: TGTGCCAGCAGGGGCCTAGCGGGGGGGTACGAGCAGTACTTC. This codes for CASRGLAGGYEQYF.

This clone has only one observation. This rearrangement joins TRBV6-4 to TRBJ1-2; D perhaps matches TRBD1 (5 bases). The germline gives CDR1 MRHNA, CDR2 SNTAGT. The germline V and J ends were trimmed by 6 bases and 3 bases, with 17 bases remaining between them. The CDR3 runs to 15 residues. The CDR3: CASRDRPYLDYGYTF. The CDR3 DNA reads TGTGCCAGCAGAGACAGACCCTATTTGGACTATGGCTACACCTTC.

Comments on this clone: One base separates it from a far larger clone, so it is likely a read error. Within the sample, other DNA sequences also encode this same CDR3. The J gene is TRBJ2-6, the V gene TRBV6-1; possible D gene TRBD2, 5 bases. Germline V gene lookup returns CDR1 MNHNS and CDR2 SASEGT. CDR3 length equals 16 residues. Trimming shortened V by 3 bases and J by 0 bases, and 9 bases separated the two germline ends. The CDR3 nucleotides are TGTGCCAGCAGTGAGTTGGACTTCTCTGGGGCCAACGTCCTGACTTTC. Protein sequence: CASSELDFSGANVLTF.

The rearrangement uses TRBV5-4 and TRBJ1-2, with 10 bases identical to TRBD1. The trim removed 3 bases at V and 4 bases at J, leaving 3 bases unmatched. The germline V gene has CDR1 SGHNT and CDR2 YYREEE (reference sequence). The CDR3 has 14 residues. This chain's CDR3 is CASSWGTGAYGYTF. The CDR3 DNA reads as TGTGCCAGCAGCTGGGGGACAGGGGCCTATGGCTACACCTTC.

The chain carries TRBV9 and TRBJ2-3; D remains ambiguous. The CDR3 has 14 residues. CDR1 is SGDLS, CDR2 YYNGEE, per germline. Trimming pared 2 bases from V and 0 bases from J, leaving 7 bases between. The CDR3 nucleotides are TGTGCCAGCAGCGTTGGGGTTAGCACAGATACGCAGTATTTT. Translating gives CASSVGVSTDTQYF.

This clone appeared a single time. The chain recombines TRBV27 with TRBJ2-5; D gene unclear. Germline lookup yields CDR1 MNHEY and CDR2 SMNVEV (reference sequence). Trimming took 1 base from V and 6 from J, leaving 15 bases between them. This CDR3 is 15 amino acids long. CDR3 in DNA: TGTGCCAGCAGTTTATTCCCCCCTTCGGACCAGACCCAGTACTTC. Encoded protein: CASSLFPPSDQTQYF.

V and J are TRBV19 and TRBJ1-1, with D perhaps TRBD1 (5 bases). This CDR3 has 16 amino acids. Germline-derived CDR1 and CDR2 are LNHDA and SQIVND (reference sequence). V was clipped by 5 bases and J by 11 bases, with 27 bases between them. The CDR3 loop is CASSLLQGRLAESAFF. CDR3 nucleotides: TGTGCCAGTAGTCTCCTCCAGGGACGGCTCGCGGAATCGGCTTTCTTT.

The V and J genes are TRBV5-1 and TRBJ2-7, with 7 positions matching TRBD1. Germline V gene sequence: CDR1 SGHRS, CDR2 YFSETQ. J was trimmed by 3 bases and V by 4 bases; bases with no gene match: 7. CDR3 length equals 14 residues. As DNA, the CDR3 is TGCGCCAGCAGCCCGGGGACAGATTTCTACGAGCAGTACTTC. This gives the protein CASSPGTDFYEQYF.

This clone has a single count. The chain is built from TRBV18 and TRBJ2-3; D is perhaps TRBD2 (6 bases). This CDR3 has 14 residues. Deletions cut 3 bases from V and 3 bases from J, with 10 bases between. Germline CDR1 is KGHSH and CDR2 is LQKENI. The CDR3: CASSPELATDTQYF. CDR3 coding DNA: TGTGCCAGCTCACCCGAACTAGCAACAGATACGCAGTATTTT.

This clone was counted a single time. The chain links TRBV7-6 to TRBJ1-5; D is perhaps TRBD1 (5 bases). Germline V lookup: CDR1 SGHVS, CDR2 FNYEAQ. The CDR3 is 14 amino acids. V lost 3 bases, J lost 9 bases, and 15 bases lay in between. The CDR3 protein is CASSLGVGSSPQHF. CDR3 in DNA: TGTGCCAGCAGCTTGGGGGTGGGGTCCTCGCCCCAGCATTTT. The complete variable domain, with remaining parts taken from reference TRBV7-6 and TRBJ1-5, reads GAGVSQSPRYKVTKRGQDVALRCDPISGHVSLYWYRQALGQGPEFLTYFNYEAQQDKSGLPNDRFSAERPEGSISTLTIQRTEQRDSAMYRCASSLGVGSSPQHFGDGTRLSIL.

The chain is built from TRBV25-1 and TRBJ1-6; TRBD1 is a possible D gene (5 bases). Germline V gene lookup returns CDR1 MGHDK and CDR2 SYGVNS. The V gene lost 3 bases and the J gene lost 11 bases, with 11 bases spanning the gap. There are 13 residues in the CDR3. CDR3 sequence: CASSEGRGAPLHF. CDR3 in DNA: TGTGCCAGCAGTGAGGGGAGAGGGGCACCCCTCCACTTT.

The chain couples TRBV2 to TRBJ2-5; 9 bases map to TRBD2. The V segment lost 3 bases and the J segment 1 base; nucleotides outside the gene matches: 12. The CDR3 sequence is 18 residues long. Germline CDR1 reads SNHLY; CDR2 reads FYNNEI. For the CDR3, the DNA is TGTGCCAGCAGTGAGATGGTCCCGGAAGCGGGGGGCCAAGAGACCCAGTACTTC. As protein: CASSEMVPEAGGQETQYF. The full variable domain, rest sourced from reference TRBV2 and TRBJ2-5, is EPEVTQTPSHQVTQMGQEVILRCVPISNHLYFYWYRQILGQKVEFLVSFYNNEISEKSEIFDDQFSVERPDGSNFTLKIRSTKLEDSAMYFCASSEMVPEAGGQETQYFGPGTRLLVL.

Concerning this clone itself: A read error may be the cause here, since a much bigger clone is one base away. The sample contains more than one DNA sequence encoding this CDR3. The chain couples TRBV7-3 to TRBJ1-2; D is possibly TRBD1 (6 bases). The CDR3 runs to 15 residues. Germline lookup yields CDR1 SGHTA and CDR2 FQGTGA. DNA for the CDR3: TGTGCCAGTAGCTTAAGTGGGGGCCCGGGGTATGGCTACACCTTC. Translating gives CASSLSGGPGYGYTF.

This chain uses TRBV11-1 with TRBJ2-7; possible D gene TRBD1, 5 bases. Trimming pared 6 bases from V and 6 bases from J, leaving 15 bases between. Germline assignment: CDR1 SGHAT and CDR2 FQDESV (reference sequence). There are 13 residues in the CDR3. DNA for the CDR3: TGTGCCAGCAGTCCAGGGCTGGGGCCCGAGCAGTACTTC. Translated: CASSPGLGPEQYF.

The chain links TRBV7-6 to TRBJ2-3, with TRBD1 matching over 11 bases. V was pared by 2 bases and J by 6 bases, with 7 bases of the junction left unmatched. The CDR3 loop spans 16 amino acids. Germline CDR1 and CDR2: SGHVS and FNYEAQ. CDR3 region: CASSLRGDRGSDTQYF. As DNA, the CDR3 is TGTGCCAGCAGCTTAAGGGGGGACAGGGGGAGCGATACGCAGTATTTT. The full variable domain, rest sourced from reference TRBV7-6 and TRBJ2-3, is GAGVSQSPRYKVTKRGQDVALRCDPISGHVSLYWYRQALGQGPEFLTYFNYEAQQDKSGLPNDRFSAERPEGSISTLTIQRTEQRDSAMYRCASSLRGDRGSDTQYFGPGTRLTVL.

The rearrangement joins TRBV7-3 to TRBJ2-1, with 11 bases identical to TRBD2. The junction had 10 bases not matched to a gene; V was cut back by 5 bases and J by 4 bases. This CDR3 is built from 17 residues. Germline CDR1 reads SGHTA; CDR2 reads FQGTGA. CDR3 protein: CASSLTLAGGPYNEQFF. In DNA form, the CDR3 reads TGTGCCAGCAGCCTCACTTTAGCGGGAGGGCCTTACAATGAGCAGTTCTTC.

The count of this clone is one. Different DNA sequences within this sample yield the same CDR3. The chain is built from TRBV11-2 and TRBJ2-5; TRBD2 is a possible D gene (6 bases). This CDR3 contains 17 residues. Germline V CDR1 and CDR2: SGHAT, FQNNGV. With 5 bases removed from V and 5 bases from J, the gap between germline ends came to 24 bases. Here the CDR3 reads CASSRLPGLLVVETQYF. The CDR3 region has the DNA TGTGCCAGCAGCCGGCTCCCTGGACTACTAGTGGTGGAGACCCAGTACTTC.

V usage is TRBV19 and J usage is TRBJ2-7; 7 nucleotides line up with TRBD2. V shed 5 bases and J 3 bases; nucleotides not matched to a gene: 7. Per the germline V gene, CDR1 is LNHDA and CDR2 is SQIVND (reference sequence). This CDR3 contains 14 residues. The CDR3 sequence: CASSRGGSLYEQYF. For the CDR3, the DNA is TGTGCCAGTAGTCGGGGCGGGAGTCTCTACGAGCAGTACTTC. The variable domain in full, with the rest retrieved from reference TRBV19 and TRBJ2-7, is DGGITQSPKYLFRKEGQNVTLSCEQNLNHDAMYWYRQDPGQGLRLIYYSQIVNDFQKGDIAEGYSVSREKKESFPLTVTSAQKNPTAFYLCASSRGGSLYEQYFGPGTRLTVT.

The chain combines TRBV5-8 with TRBJ2-2; a weak D match, TRBD2 (5 bases). Germline V lookup: CDR1 SGHTS, CDR2 YDEGEE. This CDR3 region has 16 residues. Trimming left V 7 bases short and J 5 bases short, with 21 bases between. The CDR3 reads CASGLGATPGTGELFF. In DNA form, the CDR3 reads TGTGCCAGCGGGTTGGGAGCGACACCGGGGACCGGGGAGCTGTTTTTT.

Comments on this clone: This may stem from a read error, because a much larger clone lies one nucleotide away. Other DNA sequences in this sample translate to the same CDR3. CDR3 sequence reads: CARTSDRGNQPQHF. CDR3 in DNA: TGTGCCAGGACATCCGACAGGGGCAATCAGCCCCAGCATTTC. This chain links TRBV6-4 with TRBJ1-5, with 8 nucleotides matching TRBD1. Germline CDR1 is MRHNA and CDR2 is SNTAGT. The CDR3 is 14 residues long.

Points on this clone: It may be a read error: a sequence one base away is much more abundant. The chain carries TRBV5-4 and TRBJ2-5; 11 nucleotides align to TRBD2. V gave up 4 bases and J gave up 0 bases; unmatched junction bases: 2. CDR1 and CDR2 from the germline V gene are SGHNT and YYREEE (reference sequence). The CDR3 contains 15 residues. The CDR3 DNA reads as TGTGCCAGCAGCCAGACTAGCGGGAACCAAGAGACCCAGTACTTC. This encodes CASSQTSGNQETQYF.

For this clone: This likely traces to a read error, being one base from a far larger clone. The rearrangement uses TRBV5-1 and TRBJ2-7; weak D call: TRBD2 (6 bases). The germline CDR1 and CDR2 sequences are SGHRS and YFSETQ. This CDR3 has 13 amino acids. The germline V and J ends were trimmed by 3 bases and 7 bases, with 14 bases remaining between them. The CDR3 sequence: CASSSDPGGEQYF. The CDR3 DNA reads TGCGCCAGCAGCTCAGACCCCGGGGGTGAGCAGTACTTC.

J is TRBJ2-3 and V is TRBV29-1, with D uncertain. The CDR3 contains 11 residues. Germline V gives CDR1 SQVTM, CDR2 ANQGSEA. V was clipped by 4 bases and J by 2 bases, with 4 bases between them. As DNA, the CDR3 is TGCAGCGTTGTTCCCACAGATACGCAGTATTTT. Translation gives CSVVPTDTQYF.

The chain recombines TRBV6-5 with TRBJ2-1, with TRBD2 as a possible D gene (6 bases). The CDR3 extends over 14 amino acids. V lost 4 bases and J lost 5, with 12 bases in between. CDR1 and CDR2 (germline): MNHEY, SVGAGI. DNA of the CDR3: TGTGCCAGCAGTTCCCCGGACTACAACAATGAGCAGTTCTTC. Its translation: CASSSPDYNNEQFF.

The chain couples TRBV29-1 to TRBJ1-1, with 10 bases lining up with TRBD1. Unmatched junction bases numbered 5, after V lost 4 bases and J lost 6 bases. The V gene's germline CDR1 is SQVTM and CDR2 ANQGSEA. The CDR3 covers 13 residues. The chain's CDR3 is CSVVGGQGPEAFF. The CDR3 DNA reads TGCAGCGTTGTGGGGGGACAGGGGCCTGAAGCTTTCTTT.

As concerns this clone: This could be a read error, since a much larger clone is one nucleotide away. The chain couples TRBV9 to TRBJ2-1; D is unresolved. Deletions cut 0 bases from V and 11 bases from J, with 9 bases between. The length of the CDR3 is 12 residues. Germline-derived CDR1 and CDR2 are SGDLS and YYNGEE. The DNA for the CDR3 is TGTGCCAGCAGCGTAGGCAGGAGTAAGCAGTTCTTC. It translates to CASSVGRSKQFF. The entire variable domain, with the rest obtained from reference TRBV9 and TRBJ2-1, is as follows: DSGVTQTPKHLITATGQRVTLRCSPRSGDLSVYWYQQSLDQGLQFLIQYYNGEERAKGNILERFSAQQFPDLHSELNLSSLELGDSALYFCASSVGRSKQFFGPGTRLTVL.